Shown below are 12 T cell receptor beta chains from a single sample sequenced in a study of blood T cell repertoires in COVID-19. Sequencing was performed with immunoSEQ multiplex PCR; in TCRdb, only in-frame clones are kept and a portion is missing. The sample includes approximately 250,000 clones, roughly 85% of them seen just once. Sequencing input: PBMCs or T cells enriched from blood (not recorded which). These receptors were obtained from a woman between 50 and 59 years old with acute COVID-19.

The chain combines TRBV6-5 with TRBJ1-1, with D perhaps TRBD1 (5 bases). From germline, CDR1 is MNHEY and CDR2 SVGAGI. This CDR3 region has 13 residues. V was cut by 7 bases and J by 1 base, with 10 bases left in between. The DNA for the CDR3 is TGTGCCAGCACCATACAGGCGAACACTGAAGCTTTCTTT. Translated: CASTIQANTEAFF.

The rearrangement uses TRBV30 and TRBJ1-5, with D tentatively TRBD1 (5 bases). Germline assignment: CDR1 GTSNPN and CDR2 SVGIG (reference sequence). The CDR3 extends over 13 amino acids. The V end lost 2 bases, the J end lost 7 bases, and 12 bases lay between the germline ends. The CDR3 is CAWSNQGIQPQHF. The CDR3 region has the DNA TGTGCCTGGAGTAATCAGGGAATCCAGCCCCAGCATTTT.

CDR3 residues: CASSWGQGEQFF. The DNA of the CDR3 is TGTGCCAGCAGCTGGGGGCAGGGTGAGCAGTTCTTC. J is TRBJ2-1 and V is TRBV7-2, with D tentatively TRBD1 (6 bases). Looked up from germline, CDR1 is SGHTA and CDR2 is FQGNSA. V dropped 4 bases and J dropped 9 bases, with 10 bases sitting between them. CDR3 length: 12 amino acids.

The V and J genes are TRBV19 and TRBJ1-3; D remains unclear. CDR3 size: 13 residues. The V and J ends lost 9 bases and 2 bases respectively, with 11 bases between them. Germline-derived CDR1 and CDR2 are LNHDA and SQIVND (reference sequence). The CDR3 bases are TGTGCCAGCATTCTCACTACTGGAAACACCATATATTTT. This gives the protein CASILTTGNTIYF.

V and J are TRBV7-9 and TRBJ1-1; TRBD1 aligns across 7 bases. CDR1 and CDR2 (germline): SEHNR, FQNEAQ (reference sequence). The CDR3 consists of 15 residues. The J segment lost 6 bases and the V segment lost 4 bases, leaving 11 bases of the junction unmatched. The CDR3, as DNA: TGTGCCAGCAGCTCCTTGCCCAGAGGACAGGCTGAAGCTTTCTTT. Translating it yields CASSSLPRGQAEAFF.

The chain is built from TRBV18 and TRBJ1-5, with 10 bases identical to TRBD1. Germline V gene data show CDR1 as KGHSH and CDR2 as LQKENI. This CDR3 has 18 amino acids. V lost 3 bases and J lost 7; bases outside the gene matches: 15. The CDR3 coding sequence is TGTGCCAGCTCACCTGGAGAGAACGACAGGGGGCCTGCCCAGCCCCAGCATTTT. This encodes CASSPGENDRGPAQPQHF.

This clone was observed a handful of times. The V and J genes are TRBV3-1 (or the pseudogene TRBV3-2) and TRBJ2-7, with 8 bases lining up with TRBD2. The length of the CDR3 is 15 residues. Unmatched junction bases numbered 4, after V lost 0 bases and J lost 3 bases. CDR1 and CDR2 from the germline V gene are LGHDT and YNNKEL (reference sequence). The CDR3 DNA follows: TGTGCCAGCAGCCAAGATCCTCTAGCGGGCTACGAGCAGTACTTC. Its translation: CASSQDPLAGYEQYF.

This chain links TRBV6-1 with TRBJ2-7, with 7 bases lining up with TRBD1. This CDR3 comprises 15 residues. Unmatched junction bases numbered 6, after V lost 1 base and J lost 3 bases. Germline assignment: CDR1 MNHNS and CDR2 SASEGT. CDR3 DNA: TGTGCCAGCAGTGAAGTTGGGACAGCTAACTACGAGCAGTACTTC. Translation gives CASSEVGTANYEQYF.

The chain employs TRBV3-1 (or the pseudogene TRBV3-2) and TRBJ1-1; tentatively, D is TRBD1 (6 bases). The germline gives CDR1 LGHDT, CDR2 YNNKEL (reference sequence). V dropped 0 bases and J dropped 4 bases, with 12 bases sitting between them. This CDR3 has 15 residues. CDR3 protein: CASSQDWGGGTEAFF. CDR3 nucleotide sequence: TGTGCCAGCAGCCAAGATTGGGGAGGGGGCACTGAAGCTTTCTTT.

The chain joins TRBV19 to TRBJ2-7; tentative D call: TRBD1 (5 bases). V lost 2 bases and J 7 bases, leaving 15 bases between the germline ends. Germline assignment: CDR1 LNHDA and CDR2 SQIVND (reference sequence). CDR3 length equals 14 residues. For the CDR3, the DNA is TGTGCCAGTAGTATATATACAGGAGCTGGGGAGCAGTACTTC. Protein sequence: CASSIYTGAGEQYF.

The V call is TRBV6-2 or TRBV6-3, the J call TRBJ1-1; D uncertain. From germline, CDR1 is MNHEY and CDR2 SVGEGT. The CDR3 is 12 amino acids. V gave up 6 bases and J gave up 5 bases, with 10 bases separating them. The CDR3: CASSRRETEAFF. In nucleotides, the CDR3 is TGTGCCAGCAGCCGACGGGAGACTGAAGCTTTCTTT.

Here the CDR3 DNA reads TGTGCCAGCAGTTACAACCTGGGACTAGCGCAAGAGACCCAGTACTTC. It codes for CASSYNLGLAQETQYF. This sequence joins TRBV6-5 and TRBJ2-5; 10 bases fit TRBD2. The CDR3 loop spans 16 amino acids. J was trimmed by 2 bases and V by 2 bases; bases with no gene match: 5. Looked up from germline, CDR1 is MNHEY and CDR2 is SVGAGI.